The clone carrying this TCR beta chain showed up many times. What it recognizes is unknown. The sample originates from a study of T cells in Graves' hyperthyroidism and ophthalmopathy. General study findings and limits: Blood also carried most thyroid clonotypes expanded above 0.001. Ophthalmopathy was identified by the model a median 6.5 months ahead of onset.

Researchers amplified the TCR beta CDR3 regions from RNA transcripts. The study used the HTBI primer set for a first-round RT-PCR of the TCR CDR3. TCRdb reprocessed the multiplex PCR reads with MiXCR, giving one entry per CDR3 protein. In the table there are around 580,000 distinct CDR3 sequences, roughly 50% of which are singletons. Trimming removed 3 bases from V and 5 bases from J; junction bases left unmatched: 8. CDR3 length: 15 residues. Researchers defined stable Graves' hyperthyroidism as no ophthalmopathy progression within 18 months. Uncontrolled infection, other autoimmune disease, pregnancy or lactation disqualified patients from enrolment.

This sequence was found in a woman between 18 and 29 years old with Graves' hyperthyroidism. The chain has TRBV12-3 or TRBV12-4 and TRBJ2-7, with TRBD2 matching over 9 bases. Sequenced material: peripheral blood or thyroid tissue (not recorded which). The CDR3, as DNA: TGTGCCAGCAGTTTTAGCGGGAGAACAAGCAACGAGCAGTACTTC. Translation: CASSFSGRTSNEQYF.